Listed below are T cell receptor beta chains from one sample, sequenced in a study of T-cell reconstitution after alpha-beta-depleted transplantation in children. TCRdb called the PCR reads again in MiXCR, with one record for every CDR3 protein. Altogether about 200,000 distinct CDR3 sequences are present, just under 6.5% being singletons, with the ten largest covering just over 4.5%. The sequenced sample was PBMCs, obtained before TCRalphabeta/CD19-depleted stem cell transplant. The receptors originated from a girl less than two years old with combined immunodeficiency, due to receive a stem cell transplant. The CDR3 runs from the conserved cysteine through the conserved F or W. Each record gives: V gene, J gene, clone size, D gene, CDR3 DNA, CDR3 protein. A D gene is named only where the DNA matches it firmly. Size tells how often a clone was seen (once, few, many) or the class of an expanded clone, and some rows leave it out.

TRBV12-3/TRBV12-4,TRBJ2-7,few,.,TGTGCCAGCAGTTTTCAGGCTACCGACGAGCAGTACTTC,CASSFQATDEQYF
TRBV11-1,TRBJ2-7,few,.,TGTGCCAGCAGCTTAGCGATGGGCCACGAGCAGTACTTC,CASSLAMGHEQYF
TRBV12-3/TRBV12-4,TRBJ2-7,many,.,TGTGCCAGCAGTTTTGAAGGAGGGAACTACGAGCAGTACTTC,CASSFEGGNYEQYF
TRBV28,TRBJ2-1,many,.,TGTGCCAGTCAGGCCTCACCTAAGTCCTACAATGAGCAGTTCTTC,CASQASPKSYNEQFF
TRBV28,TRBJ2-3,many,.,TGTGCCAGCAGTTTTCCCAGGGGTGAGGGCACAGATACGCAGTATTTT,CASSFPRGEGTDTQYF
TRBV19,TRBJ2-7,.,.,TGTGCCAGTAGTACCCATCAGAATACCTACGAGCAGTACTTC,CASSTHQNTYEQYF
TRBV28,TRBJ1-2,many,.,TGTGCCAGCAGCCTACCCGGACATAACTATGGCTACACCTTC,CASSLPGHNYGYTF
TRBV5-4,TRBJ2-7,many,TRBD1,TGTGCCAGCAGCGTAGGGGGCCCTCAGCCCTACGAGCAGTACTTC,CASSVGGPQPYEQYF
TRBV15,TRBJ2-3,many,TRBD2,TGTGCCACCAGCAGGTCGTTGCTAGCGGGAGGGGTAGATACGCAGTATTTT,CATSRSLLAGGVDTQYF
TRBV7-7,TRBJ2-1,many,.,TGTGCTAGCAGCCGGGACTTATCTCCGTACAATGAGCAGTTCTTC,CASSRDLSPYNEQFF
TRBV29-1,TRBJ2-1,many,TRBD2,TGCAGCGTTTTCCTCCCTGGACTAGCGTCAAGCTCCTACAATGAGCAGTTCTTC,CSVFLPGLASSSYNEQFF
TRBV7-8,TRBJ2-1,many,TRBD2,TGTGCCAGCAGCCACCTTAGCGGGGGGGCCAATGAGCAGTTCTTC,CASSHLSGGANEQFF
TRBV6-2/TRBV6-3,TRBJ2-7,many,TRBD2,TGTGCCAGCACCATCACGGGACTAGCGCCCTCCTACGAGCAGTACTTC,CASTITGLAPSYEQYF
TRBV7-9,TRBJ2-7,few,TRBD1,TGTGCCAGCAGCGCCTGGGCAGGGGGCACCCCCTACGAGCAGTACTTC,CASSAWAGGTPYEQYF
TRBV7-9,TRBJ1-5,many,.,TGTGCCAGCAGCTCCGTCCCGGGCCCGAATCAGCCCCAGCATTTT,CASSSVPGPNQPQHF
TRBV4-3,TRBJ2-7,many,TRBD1,TGCGCCAGCAGCCAAGGGACAGGTCAGCACGAGCAGTACTTC,CASSQGTGQHEQYF
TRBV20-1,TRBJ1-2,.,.,TGCAGTGCTAGGGACCCCGGGGCAGGACCCAACTATGGCTACACCTTC,CSARDPGAGPNYGYTF
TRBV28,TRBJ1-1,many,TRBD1,TGTGCCAGCAGGCCTTCCCGGGACAGGGGCTCTGAAGCTTTCTTT,CASRPSRDRGSEAFF
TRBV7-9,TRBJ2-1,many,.,TGTGCCAGCAGCGCACGGAGGAGTTCCAATGAGCAGTTCTTC,CASSARRSSNEQFF
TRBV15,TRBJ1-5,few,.,TGTGCCACCAGCAGAGATTTGGGATCAGAACAGCCCCAGCATTTT,CATSRDLGSEQPQHF
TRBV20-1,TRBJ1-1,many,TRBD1,TGCAGTGCTAGGACAGGGGGCGCGGCTTTCTTT,CSARTGGAAFF
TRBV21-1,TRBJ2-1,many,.,TGTGCCAGCAGCCCCGGGACTAGCGGGAGCTCCTACAATGAGCAGTTCTTC,CASSPGTSGSSYNEQFF
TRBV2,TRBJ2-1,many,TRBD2,TGTGCCAGCAGTGAACTAGCGGGATACAATGAGCAGTTCTTC,CASSELAGYNEQFF
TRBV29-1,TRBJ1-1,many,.,TGCAGCGTTGCGGGGGAATCAGTGGGCAACACTGAAGCTTTCTTT,CSVAGESVGNTEAFF
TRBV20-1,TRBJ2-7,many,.,TGCAGTGCCTTACACGCAGGATCCTCCTCCTACGAGCAGTACTTC,CSALHAGSSSYEQYF
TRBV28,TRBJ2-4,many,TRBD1,TGTGCCAGCATCGACCAGGGGGCACGTCTGGACATTCAGTACTTC,CASIDQGARLDIQYF
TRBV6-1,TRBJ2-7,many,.,TGTGCCAGCAGTGAATCCCTCCCCTACGAGCAGTACTTC,CASSESLPYEQYF
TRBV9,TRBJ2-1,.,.,TGTGCCAGCAGCGTAGGAGTGGGTTCAAGGTACAATGAGCAGTTCTTC,CASSVGVGSRYNEQFF
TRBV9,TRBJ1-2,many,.,TGTGCCAGCAGCGTTGGACCTGATCTCTATGGCTACACCTTC,CASSVGPDLYGYTF
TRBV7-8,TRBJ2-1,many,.,TGTGCCAGCAGCTTAGCATGGGGGTCGGGCAATGAGCAGTTCTTC,CASSLAWGSGNEQFF
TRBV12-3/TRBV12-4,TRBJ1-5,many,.,TGTGCCAGCAGTTTAGGAGGGGCCCAGCCCCAGCATTTT,CASSLGGAQPQHF
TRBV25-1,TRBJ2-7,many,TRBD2,TGTGCCAGCAGTGGCAGCGGGGCAAGGGGATCCTACGAGCAGTACTTC,CASSGSGARGSYEQYF
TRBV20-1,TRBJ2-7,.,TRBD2,TGCAGTGCTAGATCCCCAGGACTAGCGGGAGGGCAGCGTCACTACGAGCAGTACTTC,CSARSPGLAGGQRHYEQYF